Included here is one TCR beta chain sequence, with context. The intended depth for sequencing was 1 in 200,000 to 1 in 1 million T cells. The data were produced by immunoSEQ multiplex PCR, yet TCRdb's version contains in-frame clones alone and is incomplete. The sample lists approximately 160,000 clones, around nine tenths occurring once. The data derive from a study of cytotoxic CD8 clonotypes in ibrutinib-treated CLL. Study overall: Responses: 24 partial, 2 complete; after median about 70 months, around 15 stayed remitted, approximately twelve progressed. When averaged across all of the samples, the counts came to a few hundred thousand productive templates and some 93,000 productive rearrangements.

Germline trimming cut 2 bases from V and 0 bases from J; bases unmatched to any gene: 6. This CDR3 spans 16 amino acids. CDR1 and CDR2 (germline): SGHAT, FQDESV (reference sequence). The source material was PBMCs, sampled at disease progression, from a patient treated with ibrutinib. The sequence was collected from a human donor with chronic lymphocytic leukemia. The chain employs TRBV11-1 and TRBJ1-1; 7 bases fit TRBD1. The chain's CDR3 is CASSLSRGTLNTEAFF. The DNA of the CDR3 is TGTGCCAGCAGCTTATCCAGGGGGACTTTGAACACTGAAGCTTTCTTT.